A selection of T cell receptor beta chains follows, all from one sample in a study of radiation and T cells in renal cell carcinoma. Measured with immunoSEQ multiplex PCR; TCRdb has only the in-frame clones, and not every one. This sample has tens of thousands of clones, with around 77% found just once. This specimen was blood, taken from a patient whose treatment included radiotherapy and nephrectomy. All receptors derive from a man aged 55 to 70 with renal cell carcinoma. Both conserved end residues are part of each CDR3. A D gene is named only where the DNA matches it firmly. For some rows the clone size is stated as once, few or many, or as a class when expanded; others skip it.

>TRBV11-3|-|TRBJ1-1|-
CASSLQGHNTEAFF
TGTGCCAGCAGCTTACAGGGGCATAACACTGAAGCTTTCTTT
>TRBV29-1|TRBD1|TRBJ2-7|-
CSVVGQGREQYF
TGCAGCGTTGTAGGACAGGGGAGAGAGCAGTACTTC
>TRBV27|TRBD1|TRBJ2-2|-
CASRTTGASDTGELFF
TGTGCCAGCAGGACGACAGGGGCTTCTGACACCGGGGAGCTGTTTTTT
>TRBV5-6|TRBD1|TRBJ1-4|-
CASSLVFTGDEKLFF
TGTGCCAGCAGCTTGGTTTTCACAGGGGATGAAAAACTGTTTTTT
>TRBV4-1|TRBD1|TRBJ2-5|-
CASSPSGQGYQETQYF
TGCGCCAGCAGCCCATCGGGACAGGGGTACCAAGAGACCCAGTACTTC
>TRBV5-1|TRBD2|TRBJ2-5|few
CASSLAGRSSGGGETQYF
TGCGCCAGCAGCTTGGCCGGGCGTTCTAGCGGTGGAGGAGAGACCCAGTACTTC
>TRBV7-9|-|TRBJ2-5|-
CASSPNPGGTETQYF
TGTGCCAGCAGCCCCAACCCCGGGGGAACGGAGACCCAGTACTTC
>TRBV7-9|-|TRBJ1-2|-
CASSLTDGPIYGYTF
TGTGCCAGCAGCTTAACGGACGGACCGATCTATGGCTACACCTTC
>TRBV7-2|-|TRBJ2-5|-
CASSLPSQETQYF
TGTGCCAGCAGCCTGCCGTCCCAAGAGACCCAGTACTTC
>TRBV14|TRBD1|TRBJ2-5|-
CASSQIRTGQETQYF
TGTGCCAGCAGCCAAATTCGGACAGGCCAAGAGACCCAGTACTTC
>TRBV7-9|-|TRBJ2-7|-
CASSSRVTYEQYF
TGTGCCAGTTCATCCAGGGTAACCTACGAGCAGTACTTC
>TRBV18|-|TRBJ2-3|-
CASSPRDAADTQYF
TGTGCCAGCTCACCACGCGATGCGGCAGATACGCAGTATTTT
>TRBV9|-|TRBJ2-1|-
CASSVALGVSYNEQFF
TGTGCCAGCAGCGTAGCCCTCGGGGTCTCCTACAATGAGCAGTTCTTC
>TRBV6-6|TRBD1|TRBJ1-3|-
CASSRTGDSSGNTIYF
TGTGCCAGCAGCCGGACAGGCGATTCCTCTGGAAACACCATATATTTT
>TRBV19|TRBD1|TRBJ2-7|-
CASSGTGPAYEQYF
TGTGCCAGTAGTGGGACAGGGCCTGCCTACGAGCAGTACTTC
>TRBV29-1|-|TRBJ1-1|few
CSATANTEAFF
TGCAGCGCCACAGCGAACACTGAAGCTTTCTTT
>TRBV11-3|TRBD1|TRBJ1-1|-
CASSVGTGEAFF
TGTGCCAGCAGCGTTGGGACAGGGGAAGCTTTCTTT
>TRBV6-5|-|TRBJ1-4|-
CASSRTNEKLFF
TGTGCCAGCAGTCGGACCAATGAAAAACTGTTTTTT
>TRBV7-6|TRBD1|TRBJ2-7|-
CASRGQGAGDEQYF
TGTGCCAGCAGAGGACAGGGGGCAGGCGACGAGCAGTACTTC
>TRBV4-3|-|TRBJ2-1|-
CASSQAAVSDGEQFF
TGCGCCAGCAGCCAAGCCGCGGTGAGCGACGGTGAGCAGTTCTTC
>TRBV9|-|TRBJ2-5|-
CASSVAMTPRREETQYF
TGTGCCAGCAGCGTAGCTATGACCCCGAGGCGGGAAGAGACCCAGTACTTC
>TRBV2|TRBD1|TRBJ2-3|-
CASSSDRGKGDTQYF
TGTGCCAGCAGTTCGGACAGGGGGAAGGGAGATACGCAGTATTTT
>TRBV6-5|-|TRBJ2-7|once
CASSPTHGYEQYF
TGTGCCAGCAGTCCCACACACGGCTACGAGCAGTACTTC
>TRBV19|-|TRBJ1-2|-
CASSIWAPAGANYGYTF
TGTGCCAGTAGTATATGGGCGCCAGCGGGGGCTAACTATGGCTACACCTTC
>TRBV5-1|-|TRBJ2-6|-
CASRGQPDYSGANVLTF
TGCGCCAGCAGGGGACAGCCGGACTACTCTGGGGCCAACGTCCTGACTTTC
>TRBV29-1|TRBD1|TRBJ2-1|-
CSVRDRGWDNEQFF
TGCAGCGTGAGAGACAGGGGTTGGGACAATGAGCAGTTCTTC
>TRBV7-9|-|TRBJ2-1|-
CASSRVTGTYNEQFF
TGTGCCAGCAGCCGAGTGACAGGTACCTACAATGAGCAGTTCTTC
>TRBV10-3|-|TRBJ1-4|few
CAISESVQGGEKLFF
TGTGCCATCAGTGAGTCGGTCCAGGGTGGCGAAAAACTGTTTTTT
>TRBV11-3|TRBD1|TRBJ1-4|-
CASSQGQVVGEEKLFF
TGTGCCAGCAGCCAGGGACAGGTCGTGGGGGAAGAAAAACTGTTTTTT
>TRBV6-5|-|TRBJ2-7|-
CASSYSVPARGEQYF
TGTGCCAGCAGTTACTCCGTACCAGCAAGAGGCGAGCAGTACTTC
>TRBV9|-|TRBJ2-1|-
CASSVDGTYNEQFF
TGTGCCAGCAGCGTAGACGGAACCTACAATGAGCAGTTCTTC
>TRBV30|-|TRBJ1-1|few
CASSIVTEAFF
TGTGCCTCCTCAATTGTCACTGAAGCTTTCTTT
>TRBV6-1|-|TRBJ2-2|few
CASNTDTGELFF
TGTGCCAGTAATACGGACACCGGGGAGCTGTTTTTT
>TRBV6-5|-|TRBJ2-2|-
CASSNNNWELFF
TGTGCCAGCAGCAATAATAACTGGGAGCTGTTTTTT
>TRBV19|TRBD1|TRBJ1-5|-
CASSGTGISNQPQHF
TGTGCCAGTAGCGGGACAGGGATTAGCAATCAGCCCCAGCATTTT
>TRBV10-3|-|TRBJ1-5|-
CAISESGGDQPQHF
TGTGCCATCAGTGAGTCGGGGGGTGATCAGCCCCAGCATTTT
>TRBV6-5|TRBD1|TRBJ2-7|-
CASSYDRDIRYEQYF
TGTGCCAGCAGTTACGACAGGGACATCAGGTACGAGCAGTACTTC
>TRBV27|-|TRBJ2-7|-
CASSQSIFTYYEQYF
TGTGCCAGCAGTCAGTCGATCTTCACCTACTACGAGCAGTACTTC
>TRBV7-6|-|TRBJ2-3|few
CASSLLAESTDTQYF
TGTGCCAGCAGCTTATTAGCGGAGTCCACAGATACGCAGTATTTT
>TRBV6-6|-|TRBJ1-4|-
CASSYPMGRGNEKLFF
TGTGCCAGCAGTTACCCGATGGGGAGGGGGAACGAAAAACTGTTTTTT
>TRBV2|-|TRBJ1-5|-
CASSDRSGDQPQHF
TGTGCCAGCAGTGATAGGTCAGGGGATCAGCCCCAGCATTTT
>TRBV4-1|-|TRBJ1-5|-
CASSPIDKGSQPQHF
TGCGCCAGCAGCCCTATCGACAAGGGCAGTCAGCCCCAGCATTTT
>TRBV6-5|-|TRBJ1-2|once
CASSYSGRNYGYTF
TGTGCCAGCAGTTACTCGGGGAGGAACTATGGCTACACCTTC
>TRBV19|TRBD1|TRBJ2-1|-
CASSRTGDEQFF
TGTGCCAGTAGTAGGACAGGGGATGAGCAGTTCTTC
>TRBV5-1|-|TRBJ1-1|-
CASSGGGGADTEAFF
TGCGCCAGCAGCGGGGGCGGGGGCGCAGACACTGAAGCTTTCTTT
>TRBV6-1|-|TRBJ2-6|-
CASSEYQSSGANVLTF
TGTGCCAGCAGTGAATACCAGAGCTCTGGGGCCAACGTCCTGACTTTC
>TRBV5-8|-|TRBJ1-2|-
CASSLGQGGYTF
TGTGCCAGCAGCTTGGGCCAGGGTGGCTACACCTTC